A single sample is the source of the 28 T cell receptor beta chains below, sequenced in a study of blood T cell repertoires in COVID-19. This table comes from immunoSEQ multiplex PCR, and its TCRdb copy is limited to in-frame clones, with some not included. The data contain about 60,000 clones, about 75% of them seen just once; the ten biggest clones take up approximately 20%. Sequenced input: peripheral blood. Every receptor here comes from a man in his fifties with active or convalescent COVID-19.

This clone was recorded once. The chain joins TRBV5-4 to TRBJ1-3; possibly TRBD1 for D (6 bases). This CDR3 has 15 amino acids. CDR1 and CDR2 from the germline V gene are SGHNT and YYREEE (reference sequence). Trimming cost V 1 base and J 1 base, with 9 bases left between them. CDR3 in DNA: TGTGCCAGCAGCTTGCTAGGACAGTCTGGAAACACCATATATTTT. Protein product: CASSLLGQSGNTIYF.

The J gene is TRBJ2-3, the V gene TRBV6-1; D is possibly TRBD2 (6 bases). CDR1 is MNHNS and CDR2 is SASEGT in the germline V gene. The germline V and J ends were trimmed by 2 bases and 0 bases, with 12 bases remaining between them. The length of the CDR3 is 16 residues. CDR3 bases: TGTGCCAGCAGTGAATGGGGTAGCGGAAGCACAGATACGCAGTATTTT. Translated: CASSEWGSGSTDTQYF.

This clone has just a few counts. The rearrangement links TRBV19 to TRBJ1-1; 8 bases map to TRBD1. V shed 6 bases and J 5 bases; nucleotides not matched to a gene: 11. The germline CDR1 and CDR2 sequences are LNHDA and SQIVND (reference sequence). This CDR3 spans 15 amino acids. The CDR3 is CASSPQQGVETEAFF. The DNA of the CDR3 is TGTGCCAGTAGCCCCCAACAGGGGGTAGAGACTGAAGCTTTCTTT.

The J gene is TRBJ2-5, the V gene TRBV2, with 7 bases lining up with TRBD1. V lost 6 bases, J lost 2 bases, and 6 bases stayed unmatched. CDR1 is SNHLY, CDR2 FYNNEI, per germline. The CDR3 runs 14 residues. Written as DNA, the CDR3 is TGTGCCAGCAGATCGGGACAGACTCAAGAGACCCAGTACTTC. This gives the protein CASRSGQTQETQYF.

This chain uses TRBV7-8 with TRBJ2-1; the D gene is possibly TRBD2 (6 bases). V was pared by 5 bases and J by 15 bases, with 14 bases between. The CDR3 has 11 amino acids. Per the germline V gene, CDR1 is SGHVS and CDR2 is FQNEAQ. For the CDR3, the DNA is TGTGCCAGCAGCCCGGGGGAGTTTCCGTTCTTC. This sequence encodes CASSPGEFPFF.

The CDR3 nucleotides read TGCAGCGTTGAAGGGACAGCCCACTATGGCTACACCTTC. Its protein is CSVEGTAHYGYTF. The chain is built from TRBV29-1 and TRBJ1-2, with TRBD1 as a possible D gene (6 bases). V was pared by 1 base and J by 3 bases, with 9 bases between. CDR3 size: 13 residues. The germline V gene has CDR1 SQVTM and CDR2 ANQGSEA.

CDR3 residues: CASGTGINPNTGELFF. The CDR3 coding sequence is TGCGCCAGCGGGACAGGGATAAATCCGAACACCGGGGAGCTGTTTTTT. This sequence joins TRBV5-1 and TRBJ2-2; 9 nucleotides align to TRBD1. This CDR3 spans 16 amino acids. With V trimmed by 7 bases and J by 0 bases, 7 bases remained unmatched. Germline V gene lookup returns CDR1 SGHRS and CDR2 YFSETQ.

This clone has just a few counts. The chain joins TRBV5-1 to TRBJ2-7, with TRBD1 matching over 9 bases. V was clipped by 2 bases and J by 5 bases; unmatched bases: 8. Germline V lookup: CDR1 SGHRS, CDR2 YFSETQ. The CDR3 has 15 amino acids. As DNA, the CDR3 is TGCGCCAGCAGCTTAAGGGGACAGGGATTTGACGAGCAGTACTTC. Translation gives CASSLRGQGFDEQYF.

The rearrangement links TRBV30 to TRBJ2-1, with D possibly TRBD2 on 5 matching bases. The V end was cut by 6 bases, the J end by 2 bases, with 14 bases between. Germline V gene lookup returns CDR1 GTSNPN and CDR2 SVGIG (reference sequence). This CDR3 is built from 14 residues. The CDR3 DNA reads TGTGCCTGCCACGCGGCGGGTGCCTACAATGAGCAGTTCTTC. Translating it yields CACHAAGAYNEQFF.

The chain uses TRBV5-8 and TRBJ2-1; 9 bases agree with TRBD1. The CDR3 consists of 15 residues. V trimming: 0 bases; J trimming: 8 bases; junction bases outside the gene matches: 6. The V gene's germline CDR1 is SGHTS and CDR2 YDEGEE. The CDR3 DNA sequence: TGTGCCAGCAGCTTGGACAGGGGGCAAACGGATGAGCAGTTCTTC. Its translation is CASSLDRGQTDEQFF.

The chain carries TRBV5-1 and TRBJ2-1, with 10 bases fitting TRBD2. The junction had 13 bases not matched to a gene; V was cut back by 0 bases and J by 10 bases. Germline V gene sequence: CDR1 SGHRS, CDR2 YFSETQ. The CDR3 is 17 residues long. The CDR3: CASSLGPSGLAPREQFF. The CDR3 bases are TGCGCCAGCAGCTTGGGGCCCTCGGGACTAGCGCCAAGGGAGCAGTTCTTC.

The gene calls are TRBV11-2 and TRBJ2-1, with 9 nucleotides matching TRBD2. The germline V gene has CDR1 SGHAT and CDR2 FQNNGV. This CDR3 region has 13 residues. Germline trimming cut 5 bases from V and 6 bases from J; bases unmatched to any gene: 2. Here the CDR3 reads CASSGLALNEQFF. CDR3 DNA: TGTGCCAGCAGCGGACTAGCGCTCAATGAGCAGTTCTTC.

The gene calls are TRBV5-6 and TRBJ1-5, with TRBD1 identical over 9 bases. Germline values: CDR1 SGHDT, CDR2 YYEEEE. Unmatched junction bases numbered 7, after V lost 3 bases and J lost 6 bases. The CDR3 is made up of 15 amino acids. This chain's CDR3 is CASSSSGQGSQPQHF. The CDR3 nucleotides read TGTGCCAGCAGCTCATCGGGACAGGGAAGTCAGCCCCAGCATTTT.

The rearrangement uses TRBV7-9 and TRBJ2-7; the match to TRBD2 covers 12 bases. The CDR3 consists of 16 residues. Looked up from germline, CDR1 is SEHNR and CDR2 is FQNEAQ (reference sequence). Trimming cost V 1 base and J 6 bases; bases outside gene matches: 7. The CDR3 sequence: CASSLDLAGGPSEQYF. The CDR3 DNA reads as TGTGCCAGCAGCTTAGATCTAGCGGGGGGGCCGAGCGAGCAGTACTTC.

As for this clone: The same CDR3 is also encoded by other DNA sequences in this sample. The rearrangement uses TRBV20-1 and TRBJ1-1; 7 bases are a match to TRBD1. Trimming removed 4 bases from V and 6 bases from J; junction bases left unmatched: 2. CDR1 is DFQATT, CDR2 SNEGSKA, per germline (reference sequence). The CDR3 totals 11 residues. CDR3: CSATGTAEAFF. CDR3 bases: TGCAGTGCTACCGGGACAGCTGAAGCTTTCTTT.

V is TRBV6-5 and J is TRBJ1-2, with no clear D. CDR1 is MNHEY, CDR2 SVGAGI, per germline. The V and J ends lost 7 bases and 4 bases respectively, with 13 bases between them. The CDR3 is made up of 13 amino acids. The CDR3 sequence: CASNFRWLYGYTF. The CDR3, as DNA: TGTGCCAGCAATTTCAGGTGGCTCTATGGCTACACCTTC.

The chain employs TRBV2 and TRBJ2-3; perhaps TRBD2 as D (6 bases). The CDR3 consists of 12 residues. Germline CDR1 is SNHLY and CDR2 is FYNNEI. Deletions cut 4 bases from V and 4 bases from J, with 6 bases between. The CDR3 sequence: CASSGLADTQYF. The CDR3 nucleotides are TGTGCCAGCAGTGGACTAGCAGATACGCAGTATTTT.

The chain carries TRBV18 and TRBJ1-5; D is perhaps TRBD1 (6 bases). Germline V lookup: CDR1 KGHSH, CDR2 LQKENI. Trimming took off 6 bases at V and 0 bases at J, with 12 bases between the two ends. The CDR3 is 15 residues long. The CDR3 coding sequence is TGTGCCAGCTCGCCGGACAGAAATAGCAATCAGCCCCAGCATTTT. Protein product: CASSPDRNSNQPQHF.

This sequence joins TRBV29-1 and TRBJ2-1, with 10 nucleotides matching TRBD1. The V and J ends lost 6 bases and 9 bases, in that order; junction bases with no gene match: 2. CDR3 length: 11 amino acids. CDR1 is SQVTM, CDR2 ANQGSEA, per germline. The CDR3 loop is CSVGTGAEQFF. CDR3 nucleotides: TGCAGCGTCGGGACAGGGGCTGAGCAGTTCTTC.

The V gene is TRBV19, the J gene TRBJ1-1; D may be TRBD1 (6 bases). The CDR3 is 13 residues long. The V gene's germline CDR1 is LNHDA and CDR2 SQIVND (reference sequence). V gave up 1 base and J gave up 9 bases, with 12 bases separating them. As DNA, the CDR3 is TGTGCCAGTAGTATAGGGACAGCTACTCAAGCTTTCTTT. Amino acids: CASSIGTATQAFF.

The chain joins TRBV5-1 to TRBJ2-5, with a possible D match to TRBD1 (6 bases). CDR1 SGHRS and CDR2 YFSETQ come from the germline V gene. The CDR3 covers 15 residues. Trimming removed 0 bases from V and 4 bases from J, with 13 bases in between. For the CDR3, the DNA is TGCGCCAGCAGCTTGGATTTTACAGGGTCAGAGACCCAGTACTTC. This gives the protein CASSLDFTGSETQYF.

This chain connects TRBV3-1 (or the pseudogene TRBV3-2) to TRBJ1-2, with D possibly TRBD1 on 5 matching bases. In germline, CDR1 is LGHDT, CDR2 YNNKEL (reference sequence). This CDR3 region has 15 residues. Trimming removed 1 base at V and 2 bases at J, with 11 bases between. The CDR3 loop reads CASSQVARVNYGYTF. CDR3 in DNA: TGTGCCAGCAGCCAAGTGGCCAGGGTGAACTATGGCTACACCTTC.

The rearrangement links TRBV19 to TRBJ2-5; TRBD2 agrees at 9 bases. Germline V gene data show CDR1 as LNHDA and CDR2 as SQIVND (reference sequence). CDR3 length: 15 residues. The V and J ends lost 3 bases and 5 bases, in that order; junction bases with no gene match: 7. The CDR3 protein is CASSIPAGGTETQYF. The CDR3 region has the DNA TGTGCCAGTAGTATCCCGGCGGGAGGGACCGAGACCCAGTACTTC.

This clone has ten or more counts. V usage is TRBV5-6 and J usage is TRBJ2-1; D is unclear. V was pared by 4 bases and J by 5 bases, with 10 bases between. There are 13 residues in the CDR3. Germline assignment: CDR1 SGHDT and CDR2 YYEEEE. The CDR3 nucleotides read TGTGCCAGCAGCGTTTGGAGCGACAATGAGCAGTTCTTC. This codes for CASSVWSDNEQFF.

The chain is built from TRBV5-1 and TRBJ1-1; TRBD1 agrees at 7 bases. V shed 0 bases, J shed 7 bases, and the junction held 6 bases outside the gene matches. The CDR3 totals 14 residues. The V gene's germline CDR1 is SGHRS and CDR2 YFSETQ. The CDR3 DNA follows: TGCGCCAGCAGCTTGGTTGGGACAGAGAGTGAAGCTTTCTTT. Amino acids: CASSLVGTESEAFF.

In this sample, this clone turned up once. The V call is TRBV11-3, the J call TRBJ2-7; possibly TRBD1 for D (5 bases). The CDR3 sequence is 12 residues long. Germline assignment: CDR1 SGHNT and CDR2 YENEEA. Trimming shortened V by 5 bases and J by 5 bases, and 10 bases separated the two germline ends. This CDR3 is CASSESGHEQYF. As DNA, the CDR3 is TGTGCCAGCAGCGAATCAGGGCACGAGCAGTACTTC.

The CDR3 region has the DNA TGTGCCAGCAGCAAATTGGGGCCAGGGGGTAGCTATGGCTACACCTTC. The encoded protein is CASSKLGPGGSYGYTF. This chain connects TRBV21-1 to TRBJ1-2; the D call of TRBD1 is as the table states it, not checked on the DNA. TRBV21-1 is recorded as a pseudogene. The CDR3 loop spans 16 amino acids.

J is TRBJ2-7 and V is TRBV29-1; 12 nucleotides line up with TRBD2. J lost 6 bases, V lost 6 bases, and 6 bases had no gene match. The CDR3 loop spans 13 amino acids. Germline V gives CDR1 SQVTM, CDR2 ANQGSEA. CDR3 sequence (DNA): TGCAGCGTCCAGACTAGCGGGGGAGCCGAGCAGTACTTC. Encoded protein: CSVQTSGGAEQYF.